The rows below give T cell receptor beta chains drawn from one sample of a study of blood T cell repertoires in COVID-19. TCRdb keeps only in-frame clones here, not all; method: immunoSEQ multiplex PCR. Of about 50,000 clones in the sample, 85% were seen once. Source material: peripheral blood. These receptors originate from a man in his fifties or sixties with acute or convalescent COVID-19. CDR3s leave out the opening cysteine and the closing phenylalanine or tryptophan. D genes are given only for firm matches.

TRBV6-5	-	ASSFTRSSEAF
TRBV5-1	-	ASRHLRDFEAF
TRBV6-5	-	ASSLDGAGVGAQH
TRBV5-1	TRBD1	ASSWYMTGLNEQY
TRBV6-5	-	ASSRRALNYGYT
TRBV28	TRBD2	ASSYPYGGITYNEQF
TRBV6-1	-	ASSGPGTEGVGSNQPQH
TRBV11-2	-	ASSLSGLYEQY
TRBV28	-	ASREASRLGYGYT
TRBV28	-	ASGEYNSPLH
TRBV9	TRBD2	ASSENGLAGGNEQF
TRBV12-3/TRBV12-4	-	ASTTSGTDTQY
TRBV6-6	-	ASSPTGSYGYT
TRBV15	TRBD2	ATSRGGLVFGLGETQY
TRBV28	-	ASSSSTGELF
TRBV2	-	ASSGGRGNEQF
TRBV23-1	-	AYQGGRDGTDTQY
TRBV30	-	AWKSRGGLGGNEQF
TRBV3-1/TRBV3-2	-	ASSQEISRYNEQF
TRBV29-1	TRBD1	SVRTGSNQPQH
TRBV2	TRBD1	ASSAETGLRYEQY
TRBV10-2	-	ASSDFSGVPSYEQY
TRBV7-9	-	ASSLSLGANVLT
TRBV18	-	ASSPSGDVGEQY
TRBV5-4	TRBD1	ASSLNGQGQETQY
TRBV15	TRBD1	ATSRPQGEKLF
TRBV5-6	-	ASSLVDSNPRDGYT
TRBV2	TRBD1	ARGTGEADTQY
TRBV24-1	TRBD1	ATSDATGVSTDTQY
TRBV5-1	TRBD1	ASSLRFKGALMDKNIQY
TRBV7-9	-	ASSLGSSTYEQY
TRBV28	-	ASSFGQGSDTQY
TRBV20-1	-	SASSSTYEQY
TRBV3-1/TRBV3-2	TRBD1	ASSQPGTANYGYT